This record concerns one T cell receptor beta chain sequence. Its antigen is as yet unknown. The data derive from a study of shared clonotypes between healthy human individuals. Background on the study: Aged 18 to 49, the donors were a couple of women and three men. Per-donor plates numbered three CD4 naive, three CD4 memory, two CD8 naive and one CD8 memory.

Donors were Caucasian adults residing in Nashville, Tennessee, USA. Measured with immunoSEQ multiplex PCR; TCRdb has only the in-frame clones, and not every one. Of 2,500,000 or so clones listed, 90% to 95% are singletons. The CDR3 runs 14 residues. V lost 6 bases to trimming and J lost 3 bases; unmatched junction nucleotides: 6. CDR1 and CDR2 (germline): MRHNA, SNTAGT. Study-level results: Larger estimated richness was generally seen in naive subsets than in memory subsets.

This receptor was taken from a man between 18 and 29 years old in good health. Some clones in this sample may be carry-over from other donors' samples. The sequencing input was naive CD4+ T cells from PBMCs. Subset of the sample: CD45RA+ positively selected. This chain connects TRBV6-4 to TRBJ1-2; 8 bases agree with TRBD1. CDR3 nucleotides: TGTGCCAGCAGCCCAGGGGGCTCTGACTATGGCTACACCTTC. This sequence encodes CASSPGGSDYGYTF.